This T cell receptor (beta chain) was identified during a study of T-cell reconstitution after alpha-beta-depleted transplantation in children. Study-level findings and limits: After transplant, at about two months, alpha-beta T cells were reportedly derived from several hundred expanded graft clones. Day-60 TCRbeta diversity that was high in some patients was derived from surviving recipient T cells and thymic progenitors. Diversity and T-cell counts at one year after transplant derived mostly from new T cells.

Unique molecular identifiers were incorporated when the TCRbeta library was constructed. TCRdb reprocessed the PCR reads via MiXCR and lists one record per CDR3 protein. This table holds around 300,000 distinct CDR3 sequences, roughly 9.1% found once. This clonotype turned up a few times. The antigen is not known. The TCR sequence derives from a boy younger than two with acute myeloid leukemia, due to receive a stem cell transplant. The source material was PBMCs, sampled before TCRalphabeta/CD19-depleted stem cell transplant.

The CDR3 coding sequence is TGCAGCGTTGAATTCCGGGACAGGAACACTGAAGCTTTCTTT. Translating gives CSVEFRDRNTEAFF. The chain couples TRBV29-1 to TRBJ1-1, with 7 positions matching TRBD1. CDR1 SQVTM and CDR2 ANQGSEA come from the germline V gene. The V gene end was trimmed by 2 bases and the J gene end by 1 base; junction bases not matched to a gene: 4. The length of the CDR3 is 14 residues.